The next 22 T cell receptor beta chains were all read from a single sample in a study of cytomegalovirus exposure and HLA in healthy donors. Profiling relied on immunoSEQ multiplex PCR, and the TCRdb table lists in-frame clones only, not all of them. This table holds tens of thousands of clones, 90% to 95% found once. Sequencing was performed on PBMCs. These receptors originate from a woman between 18 and 30 years old in good health and CMV-seropositive.

The genes are TRBV6-5 and TRBJ1-5; 10 bases align to TRBD1. Germline V CDR1 and CDR2: MNHEY, SVGAGI. The J segment lost 6 bases and the V segment lost 6 bases, leaving 2 bases of the junction unmatched. This CDR3 contains 13 residues. This chain's CDR3 is CASSGQGGQPQHF. CDR3 DNA: TGTGCCAGCAGCGGACAGGGGGGTCAGCCCCAGCATTTT.

The rearrangement uses TRBV10-1 and TRBJ2-1, with D unresolved. CDR3 size: 16 residues. Between the trimmed V and J ends, which lost 0 bases and 5 bases, there was a span of 14 bases. Germline CDR1 WNHNN, CDR2 SYGVQD (reference sequence). Here the CDR3 reads CASSESKEAVHNEQFF. As DNA, the CDR3 is TGCGCCAGCAGTGAGTCGAAAGAAGCTGTCCACAATGAGCAGTTCTTC.

This chain uses TRBV7-3 with TRBJ1-2; unclear D gene. This CDR3 spans 15 amino acids. Germline assignment: CDR1 SGHTA and CDR2 FQGTGA. V was pared by 6 bases and J by 8 bases, with 22 bases between. CDR3 in DNA: TGTGCCAGCAGTCTACTTCCTACGGAGTCCGGAGGCTACACCTTC. Protein sequence: CASSLLPTESGGYTF.

This clone appeared once. This chain joins TRBV21-1 and TRBJ2-7; the tabulated D call, TRBD1, remains unverified against the DNA. TRBV21-1 counts as a pseudogene. The CDR3 sequence is 17 residues long. The CDR3 region is CASSNKRGQGGSYEQYF. CDR3 DNA sequence: TGTGCCAGCAGCAATAAACGGGGACAGGGAGGTTCCTACGAGCAGTACTTC.

The rearrangement uses TRBV19 and TRBJ2-7; 9 bases match TRBD2. CDR3 length: 15 amino acids. Looked up from germline, CDR1 is LNHDA and CDR2 is SQIVND (reference sequence). Trimming at V came to 6 bases and at J to 2 bases, leaving 8 bases not matched to a gene. CDR3 protein: CASRAGLASTYEQYF. The CDR3 region has the DNA TGTGCCAGTAGAGCTGGACTAGCGAGTACCTACGAGCAGTACTTC. The entire variable domain, with the rest obtained from reference TRBV19 and TRBJ2-7, is as follows: DGGITQSPKYLFRKEGQNVTLSCEQNLNHDAMYWYRQDPGQGLRLIYYSQIVNDFQKGDIAEGYSVSREKKESFPLTVTSAQKNPTAFYLCASRAGLASTYEQYFGPGTRLTVT.

V and J are TRBV28 and TRBJ2-1; 11 bases agree with TRBD2. The CDR3 extends over 17 amino acids. V dropped 3 bases and J dropped 6; count of bases not matched to a gene: 10. Germline V gene sequence: CDR1 MDHEN, CDR2 SYDVKM. CDR3 loop: CASSFPGTSGHSNEQFF. CDR3 bases: TGTGCCAGCAGTTTCCCCGGGACTAGCGGACACTCCAATGAGCAGTTCTTC.

V usage is TRBV28 and J usage is TRBJ1-1, with a possible D match to TRBD1 (5 bases). V was shortened by 4 bases and J by 2 bases, with 11 bases between the two germline ends. The length of the CDR3 is 14 residues. CDR1 is MDHEN and CDR2 is SYDVKM in the germline V gene. Here the CDR3 reads CASSWEGANTEAFF. The DNA of the CDR3 is TGTGCCAGCAGTTGGGAAGGGGCTAACACTGAAGCTTTCTTT.

The chain carries TRBV7-2 and TRBJ1-4; 9 bases fit TRBD1. The CDR3 covers 14 residues. CDR1 and CDR2 (germline): SGHTA, FQGNSA. V was clipped by 3 bases and J by 7 bases; unmatched bases: 3. In DNA, the CDR3 is TGTGCCAGCAGCTTCGACAGGGGGGGTGAAAAACTGTTTTTT. Translated, it gives CASSFDRGGEKLFF.

This clone was picked up one time. The CDR3 nucleotides are TGTGCCAGTAGTACACCCACAGGGGAAGACTATGGCTACACCTTC. Amino acid sequence: CASSTPTGEDYGYTF. This chain joins TRBV19 and TRBJ1-2; TRBD1 agrees at 7 bases. This CDR3 has 15 amino acids. Looked up from germline, CDR1 is LNHDA and CDR2 is SQIVND (reference sequence). V dropped 4 bases and J dropped 3; count of bases not matched to a gene: 8. The variable domain in full, with the rest retrieved from reference TRBV19 and TRBJ1-2, is DGGITQSPKYLFRKEGQNVTLSCEQNLNHDAMYWYRQDPGQGLRLIYYSQIVNDFQKGDIAEGYSVSREKKESFPLTVTSAQKNPTAFYLCASSTPTGEDYGYTFGSGTRLTVV.

The chain joins TRBV28 to TRBJ2-7; 10 nucleotides agree with TRBD2. Germline values: CDR1 MDHEN, CDR2 SYDVKM. V dropped 7 bases and J dropped 7; count of bases not matched to a gene: 13. The CDR3 runs to 15 residues. CDR3 DNA: TGTGCCAGCACCCTCCTGATAGCGGGAGGAGGGGAGCAGTACTTC. Encoded protein: CASTLLIAGGGEQYF.

The rearrangement joins TRBV7-9 to TRBJ2-1; 10 nucleotides align to TRBD1. The germline gives CDR1 SEHNR, CDR2 FQNEAQ (reference sequence). The CDR3 covers 18 residues. V dropped 8 bases and J dropped 2; count of bases not matched to a gene: 15. Here the CDR3 reads CASPLTRQGAVTYNEQFF. The CDR3 DNA is TGTGCCAGCCCACTCACTCGACAGGGGGCGGTCACCTACAATGAGCAGTTCTTC.

This rearrangement joins TRBV15 to TRBJ2-5; D is ambiguous. The V and J ends lost 0 bases and 5 bases respectively, with 4 bases between them. CDR3 length equals 12 residues. Germline V CDR1 and CDR2: LNHNV, YYDKDF (reference sequence). CDR3: CATSRDSETQYF. The CDR3 coding sequence is TGTGCCACCAGCAGAGATAGTGAGACCCAGTACTTC.

This clone occurred a few times. The V call is TRBV28, the J call TRBJ2-7; maybe TRBD2 (5 bases). Germline V gives CDR1 MDHEN, CDR2 SYDVKM. Trimming shortened V by 2 bases and J by 1 base, and 15 bases separated the two germline ends. This CDR3 contains 16 residues. The CDR3 sequence: CASSLSEIGMSYEQYF. As DNA, the CDR3 is TGTGCCAGCAGTTTAAGCGAAATCGGGATGTCCTACGAGCAGTACTTC.

The rearrangement links TRBV2 to TRBJ2-1; 9 bases align to TRBD2. With V trimmed by 10 bases and J by 4 bases, 11 bases remained unmatched. The CDR3 is 15 residues long. Germline V lookup: CDR1 SNHLY, CDR2 FYNNEI. The CDR3 sequence: CATQPLAGRYNEQFF. CDR3 coding DNA: TGTGCCACCCAACCCCTAGCGGGACGTTACAATGAGCAGTTCTTC.

The chain has TRBV7-9 and TRBJ2-3; D unresolved. The ends were cut back, 1 base at V and 8 bases at J, with 10 bases in the middle. This CDR3 contains 13 residues. Germline-derived CDR1 and CDR2 are SEHNR and FQNEAQ (reference sequence). CDR3: CASSLEETGTQYF. The CDR3, as DNA: TGTGCCAGCAGCTTAGAGGAGACGGGTACGCAGTATTTT.

This clone was seen only once. The germline gene is not matched at one end of the junction; a read error may be the cause. The V gene is TRBV7-7, the J gene TRBJ2-3; tentative D call: TRBD1 (6 bases). The germline V gene encodes CDR1 SSHAT and CDR2 FNYEAQ (reference sequence). The CDR3 has 15 residues. The CDR3 spells CASSLGRGATDTQYF. For the CDR3, the DNA is TGTGCTAGCAGCTTAGGCAGGGGAGCTACAGATACGCAGTATTTT.

V and J are TRBV27 and TRBJ2-1, with 11 nucleotides matching TRBD2. This CDR3 has 14 residues. V lost 8 bases, J lost 8 bases, and 8 bases stayed unmatched. CDR1 and CDR2 from the germline V gene are MNHEY and SMNVEV (reference sequence). The CDR3 spells CASARSGGAYEQFF. DNA of the CDR3: TGTGCCAGCGCCCGTAGCGGGGGGGCCTATGAGCAGTTCTTC.

The genes are TRBV7-6 and TRBJ2-3, with TRBD2 matching 10 bases. This CDR3 has 16 residues. V shed 5 bases and J 0 bases; nucleotides not matched to a gene: 5. The germline V gene encodes CDR1 SGHVS and CDR2 FNYEAQ. The CDR3 region is CASSPSTSGSTDTQYF. CDR3 nucleotide sequence: TGTGCCAGCAGCCCTTCGACTAGCGGGAGCACAGATACGCAGTATTTT. The variable domain in full, with the rest retrieved from reference TRBV7-6 and TRBJ2-3, is GAGVSQSPRYKVTKRGQDVALRCDPISGHVSLYWYRQALGQGPEFLTYFNYEAQQDKSGLPNDRFSAERPEGSISTLTIQRTEQRDSAMYRCASSPSTSGSTDTQYFGPGTRLTVL.

The chain recombines TRBV5-1 with TRBJ1-1, with D uncertain. The length of the CDR3 is 15 residues. The V end lost 5 bases, the J end lost 2 bases, and 16 bases lay between the germline ends. Germline V gene data show CDR1 as SGHRS and CDR2 as YFSETQ. The CDR3 is CASSGLVGGNTEAFF. CDR3 sequence (DNA): TGCGCCAGCAGTGGGCTAGTGGGAGGAAACACTGAAGCTTTCTTT.

This clone occurred once. The V and J genes are TRBV18 and TRBJ1-2, with D possibly being TRBD1 (6 bases). Germline CDR1 KGHSH, CDR2 LQKENI. This CDR3 comprises 14 residues. The V end lost 2 bases, the J end lost 4 bases, and 11 bases lay between the germline ends. The CDR3 DNA follows: TGTGCCAGCTCACCAGGACAGCTATCCTATGGCTACACCTTC. Protein product: CASSPGQLSYGYTF.

The V and J genes are TRBV27 and TRBJ2-7, with D hard to call. The CDR3 has 13 amino acids. Deletions cut 5 bases from V and 0 bases from J, with 8 bases between. From germline, CDR1 is MNHEY and CDR2 SMNVEV (reference sequence). The chain's CDR3 is CASSATFSYEQYF. The CDR3 region has the DNA TGTGCCAGCAGTGCGACTTTCTCCTACGAGCAGTACTTC.

The chain combines TRBV28 with TRBJ2-7; TRBD2 agrees at 9 bases. Germline lookup yields CDR1 MDHEN and CDR2 SYDVKM. The CDR3 totals 15 residues. V lost 5 bases, J lost 2 bases, and 7 bases stayed unmatched. The CDR3 region is CASSAVAGEAYEQYF. DNA for the CDR3: TGTGCCAGCAGTGCCGTAGCGGGAGAAGCCTACGAGCAGTACTTC.